The source of this T cell receptor beta chain is a study of OX40 agonist ivuxolimab in advanced cancers. Study-level information: Patients received ivuxolimab, an intravenous treatment, every 2 weeks at 0.01 to 10 mg/kg.

On this clone itself: The antigen is unknown.

Study-wide results and limits: Compared with others, partial responders at 0.1-3.0 mg/kg displayed clonal expansion among the lowest. Clonal expansion from baseline to week 6 occurred in both CD4+ and CD8+ T cells.

Assay used: immunoSEQ multiplex PCR; TCRdb lists only in-frame clones, some missing. The sample yields about 68,000 clones, approximately 87% seen once. Trimming cost V 4 bases and J 7 bases, with 17 bases left between them. The CDR3 extends over 14 amino acids. Per the germline V gene, CDR1 is SGHRS and CDR2 is YFSETQ. The clonotype originates from an adult with an advanced solid tumor such as melanoma, head and neck, liver or kidney cancer. Sample: CD4+ or CD8+ T cells sorted from blood, taken in a trial of the OX40 agonist ivuxolimab. The rearrangement joins TRBV5-1 to TRBJ1-1, with D perhaps matching TRBD1 (5 bases). The CDR3 reads CASSPAPGSLEAFF. CDR3 nucleotides: TGCGCCAGCAGCCCTGCTCCAGGGTCACTTGAAGCTTTCTTT.